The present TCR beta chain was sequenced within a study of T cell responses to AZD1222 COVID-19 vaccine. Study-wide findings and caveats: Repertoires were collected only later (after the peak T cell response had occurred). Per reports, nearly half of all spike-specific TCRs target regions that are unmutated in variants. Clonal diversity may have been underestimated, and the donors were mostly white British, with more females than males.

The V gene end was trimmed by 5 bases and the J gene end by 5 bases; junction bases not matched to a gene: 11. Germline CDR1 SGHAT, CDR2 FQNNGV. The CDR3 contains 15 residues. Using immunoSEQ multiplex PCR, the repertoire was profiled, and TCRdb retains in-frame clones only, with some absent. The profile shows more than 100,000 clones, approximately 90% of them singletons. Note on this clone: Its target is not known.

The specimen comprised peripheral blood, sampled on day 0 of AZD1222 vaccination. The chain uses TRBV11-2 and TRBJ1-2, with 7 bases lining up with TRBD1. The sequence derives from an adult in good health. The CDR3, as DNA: TGTGCCAGCAGCCCTCAGGGACAGTCGATATATGGCTACACCTTC. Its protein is CASSPQGQSIYGYTF. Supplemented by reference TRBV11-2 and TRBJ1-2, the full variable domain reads EAGVAQSPRYKIIEKRQSVAFWCNPISGHATLYWYQQILGQGPKLLIQFQNNGVVDDSQLPKDRFSAERLKGVDSTLKIQPAKLEDSAVYLCASSPQGQSIYGYTFGSGTRLTVV.